Listed below are T cell receptor beta chains from one sample, sequenced in a study of a mutant IDH1 vaccine in newly diagnosed glioma. Assay: immunoSEQ multiplex PCR; the TCRdb copy retains only in-frame clones and omits some. The sample has about 30,000 clones, more than 65% seen once; the top ten hold roughly a fifth. The material was PBMCs, obtained from a glioma patient treated with radiotherapy, temozolomide or both. Source of these receptors: a man younger than 40 with glioma. CDR3s include the opening cysteine and the closing phenylalanine or tryptophan. Fields, in order: V gene, D gene, J gene, clone size, CDR3 protein, CDR3 DNA. A D gene is named only where the DNA matches it firmly. Clone sizes are given selectively: once, few, many, or a class where the clone is expanded.

>TRBV6-4|TRBD1|TRBJ1-2|.
CASSETGDFGYTF
TGTGCCAGCAGTGAGACAGGGGATTTTGGCTACACCTTC
>TRBV27|TRBD2|TRBJ2-7|.
CASSPRGSGAPYEQYF
TGTGCCAGCAGTCCACGGGGTAGCGGGGCACCCTACGAGCAGTACTTC
>TRBV7-9|TRBD1|TRBJ1-3|.
CASSLEPGTGAHSGNTIYF
TGTGCCAGCAGCTTAGAACCCGGGACAGGGGCCCACTCAGGAAACACCATATATTTT
>TRBV28|TRBD1|TRBJ2-7|.
CASRPDRDEQYF
TGTGCCAGCAGACCGGACAGGGACGAGCAGTACTTC
>TRBV15|.|TRBJ2-5|.
CATSLGPRETQYF
TGTGCCACCAGCCTAGGGCCTAGAGAGACCCAGTACTTC
>TRBV4-1|.|TRBJ2-7|.
CASSQVSSGKYEQYF
TGCGCCAGCAGCCAAGTTTCTTCGGGAAAATACGAGCAGTACTTC
>TRBV7-2|.|TRBJ2-3|.
CASSLESSDTQYF
TGTGCCAGCAGCTTAGAGTCGTCAGATACGCAGTATTTT
>TRBV5-1|TRBD2|TRBJ2-5|.
CASSLELAGGGETQYF
TGCGCCAGCAGCTTGGAACTAGCGGGAGGGGGAGAGACCCAGTACTTC
>TRBV7-2|.|TRBJ1-5|.
CASSLAGYSNQPQHF
TGTGCCAGCAGCTTAGCAGGCTATAGCAATCAGCCCCAGCATTTT
>TRBV6-1|.|TRBJ1-5|few
CASRNRVAQPQHF
TGTGCCAGCAGGAACAGGGTAGCTCAGCCCCAGCATTTT
>TRBV30|.|TRBJ2-6|.
CACRDPGHNFLSGANVLTF
TGTGCCTGTAGGGATCCGGGACACAACTTTCTCTCTGGGGCCAACGTCCTGACTTTC
>TRBV15|.|TRBJ2-1|few
CATSRGDSSSYNEQFF
TGTGCCACCAGCAGAGGAGACTCTAGCTCCTACAATGAGCAGTTCTTC
>TRBV9|.|TRBJ2-1|.
CASSGAWGGDSYNEQFF
TGTGCCAGCAGCGGGGCCTGGGGCGGGGACTCCTACAATGAGCAGTTCTTC
>TRBV28|.|TRBJ2-3|.
CASSFTNSDTQYF
TGTGCCAGCAGTTTTACTAATTCAGATACGCAGTATTTT
>TRBV5-1|.|TRBJ2-7|.
CASSHGLSYEQYF
TGCGCCAGCAGTCATGGACTATCCTACGAGCAGTACTTC